This T cell receptor (beta chain) comes out of a study of T-cell reconstitution after alpha-beta-depleted transplantation in children. This clonotype showed up many times. Unique molecular identifiers featured in how the TCRbeta library was prepared. TCRdb re-derived calls from the PCR reads in MiXCR, one entry per CDR3 protein. Among 200,000 to 300,000 distinct CDR3 sequences listed, approximately 12% were seen once. The V gene's germline CDR1 is MDHEN and CDR2 SYDVKM. The length of the CDR3 is 13 residues. With 4 bases removed from V and 1 base from J, the gap between germline ends came to 7 bases. The sample was PBMCs from the stem cell graft donor, taken from the stem cell graft. The receptor was isolated from a human donor who donated a stem cell graft to a child with acute lymphoblastic leukemia. The rearrangement joins TRBV28 to TRBJ1-2, with D unclear. This CDR3 is CASSSIGNYGYTF. The CDR3 coding sequence is TGTGCCAGCAGTTCCATCGGTAACTATGGCTACACCTTC.